The rows below give T cell receptor beta chains drawn from one sample of a study of identical twins. TCRdb re-called the 5' RACE reads with MiXCR, one entry per CDR3 protein. The sample contains around 650,000 distinct CDR3 sequences, about 7.1% of which appear only once. In addition, the sample was reused for a study of yellow fever vaccine responses in identical twins.

The sample taken for sequencing was PBMCs. The source of these receptors is a woman aged 18-29 years in good health. CDR3s include the opening cysteine and the closing phenylalanine or tryptophan. D genes are given only for firm matches. Not all rows give a size; the values are once, few, many and, for expanded clones, a class.

d_gene	v_gene	j_gene	abundance	CDR3aa	CDR3nt
-	TRBV28	TRBJ2-1	few	CAGGEENEQFF	TGTGCCGGAGGGGAGGAGAATGAGCAGTTCTTC
-	TRBV28	TRBJ2-5	many	CASSFIAPQETQYF	TGTGCCAGCAGTTTTATAGCGCCTCAAGAGACCCAGTACTTC
-	TRBV29-1	TRBJ2-3	many	CSVEVSGRPTDTQYF	TGCAGCGTTGAAGTTAGTGGTCGACCCACAGATACGCAGTATTTT
TRBD2	TRBV2	TRBJ2-1	many	CARGRLAGHSSYNEQFF	TGTGCCAGGGGGAGACTAGCGGGCCACAGCTCCTACAATGAGCAGTTCTTC
-	TRBV5-1	TRBJ2-3	many	CASSLEGIADTQYF	TGCGCCAGCAGCTTGGAGGGTATCGCAGATACGCAGTATTTT
TRBD2	TRBV5-1	TRBJ2-6	-	CASRPPGGPGANVLTF	TGCGCCAGCAGACCGCCGGGGGGACCCGGGGCCAACGTCCTGACTTTC
-	TRBV29-1	TRBJ2-5	many	CSAQRTEQETQYF	TGCAGCGCCCAAAGGACAGAGCAAGAGACCCAGTACTTC
TRBD2	TRBV12-3/TRBV12-4	TRBJ2-2	many	CASSNSGAAGELFF	TGTGCCAGCAGCAACAGCGGGGCCGCCGGGGAGCTGTTTTTT
-	TRBV12-3/TRBV12-4	TRBJ1-6	many	CASSLRGGDSPLHF	TGTGCCAGCAGTTTAAGGGGTGGTGATTCACCCCTCCACTTT
TRBD1	TRBV18	TRBJ2-7	-	CASSPHRGHEQYF	TGTGCCAGCTCACCTCACAGGGGCCACGAGCAGTACTTC
-	TRBV15	TRBJ2-2	-	CATGEIGELFF	TGTGCCACCGGGGAGATCGGGGAGCTGTTTTTT
TRBD2	TRBV25-1	TRBJ2-5	-	CASSELRTSWGTKETQYF	TGTGCCAGCAGTGAACTCCGGACTAGCTGGGGGACTAAAGAGACCCAGTACTTC
-	TRBV6-5	TRBJ1-6	few	CASSFLTGGDSPLHF	TGTGCCAGCAGTTTCCTGACAGGAGGGGATTCACCCCTCCACTTT
-	TRBV10-3	TRBJ2-2	many	CAISLRQNTGELFF	TGTGCCATCAGTCTCAGGCAGAACACCGGGGAGCTGTTTTTT
-	TRBV5-1	TRBJ2-3	-	CASSRGPARTDTQYF	TGCGCCAGCAGCAGGGGACCCGCGCGCACAGATACGCAGTATTTT
-	TRBV29-1	TRBJ2-7	-	CSVGANRDTAYEQYF	TGCAGCGTTGGCGCCAACCGGGACACCGCCTACGAGCAGTACTTC
-	TRBV19	TRBJ2-2	few	CASSTGTSTGELFF	TGTGCCAGTAGTACCGGGACAAGCACCGGGGAGCTGTTTTTT
TRBD1	TRBV20-1	TRBJ2-4	few	CSAKGRGPKNIQYF	TGCAGTGCCAAGGGCAGGGGGCCCAAAAACATTCAGTACTTC
TRBD1	TRBV7-8	TRBJ1-2	-	CASSSRGRQSSYGYTF	TGTGCCAGCAGTTCCAGGGGGCGTCAAAGTAGCTATGGCTACACCTTC
TRBD2	TRBV9	TRBJ2-1	few	CASSALAGGLTVEQFF	TGTGCCAGCAGCGCACTAGCGGGAGGGCTAACCGTTGAGCAGTTCTTC
TRBD1	TRBV12-3/TRBV12-4	TRBJ2-3	-	CASGWTGTTDTQYF	TGTGCCAGCGGATGGACAGGGACTACAGATACGCAGTATTTT
-	TRBV3-1	TRBJ2-2	-	CASGGREEYTGELFF	TGTGCCAGCGGGGGCAGGGAAGAGTACACCGGGGAGCTGTTTTTT
TRBD2	TRBV20-1	TRBJ2-1	many	CSAQRLAGPYNEQFF	TGCAGTGCTCAACGACTAGCGGGGCCCTACAATGAGCAGTTCTTC
-	TRBV29-1	TRBJ2-2	many	CSVPGTWNTGELFF	TGCAGCGTCCCAGGGACGTGGAACACCGGGGAGCTGTTTTTT
TRBD2	TRBV2	TRBJ2-7	many	CASSATSGIYEQYF	TGTGCCAGCAGTGCGACTAGCGGGATATACGAGCAGTACTTC
-	TRBV20-1	TRBJ2-1	-	CSARDLTVPEQFF	TGCAGTGCTAGAGATCTGACAGTTCCTGAGCAGTTCTTC
-	TRBV2	TRBJ2-3	few	CASSVRETDTQYF	TGTGCCAGCAGTGTTCGGGAAACAGATACGCAGTATTTT
-	TRBV2	TRBJ2-7	many	CASSEYEQYF	TGTGCCAGCAGTGAATACGAGCAGTACTTC
-	TRBV24-1	TRBJ2-1	many	CATSDRTGITYNEQFF	TGTGCCACCAGTGACCGTACAGGGATTACCTACAATGAGCAGTTCTTC
-	TRBV5-1	TRBJ1-4	many	CASSLGTANEKLFF	TGCGCCAGCAGCTTGGGGACAGCTAATGAAAAACTGTTTTTT
-	TRBV6-5	TRBJ2-3	-	CASSFGRVVAGPSTDTQYF	TGTGCCAGCAGTTTCGGTCGGGTCGTGGCGGGCCCTAGCACAGATACGCAGTATTTT
-	TRBV5-4	TRBJ2-1	few	CASSLARGYEQFF	TGTGCCAGCAGCTTGGCCAGAGGGTATGAGCAGTTCTTC
-	TRBV28	TRBJ2-5	many	CASSLSEWQETQYF	TGTGCCAGCAGTTTAAGTGAATGGCAAGAGACCCAGTACTTC
-	TRBV29-1	TRBJ1-1	-	CSVEGPSVTEAFF	TGCAGCGTTGAAGGACCGTCGGTCACTGAAGCTTTCTTT
TRBD2	TRBV29-1	TRBJ2-3	many	CSETSGSDTQYF	TGCAGCGAAACTAGCGGATCAGATACGCAGTATTTT
TRBD2	TRBV20-1	TRBJ2-7	few	CSARYREERYEQYF	TGCAGTGCTAGATACCGGGAGGAGCGCTACGAGCAGTACTTC